This T cell receptor (beta chain) originates from a study of T cells expressing NK-cell markers. Across the whole study: Cells sorted as CD3+CD56+NKG2C+, CD3+CD56+NKG2C- and CD3+CD56-NKG2C+ T cells supplied the TCR beta repertoires. HCMV serostatus: seven of eight sequenced donors positive, one negative.

Overall study findings and caveats: HCMV specificity was not established for the expanded NKG2C+ T cell clones.

With regard to this clonotype: No antigen is known for it.

TCRdb reprocessed the 5' RACE reads and stores each CDR3 protein as one record, lacking DNA. The sample has around 260,000 distinct CDR3 sequences. This CDR3 has 13 residues. CDR1 and CDR2 (germline): DFQATT, SNEGSKA (reference sequence). Sequenced: blood T cells: a sorted CD56 or NKG2C T cell subset, CD4+ or CD8+ T cells, or bulk PBMC T cells (not recorded which). This TCR came from a woman between 18 and 75 years old in good health. The rearrangement links TRBV20-1 to TRBJ2-1; TCRdb reports TRBD1, a call that lacks DNA to check it against. The CDR3 loop reads CSARGPRVNEQFF.